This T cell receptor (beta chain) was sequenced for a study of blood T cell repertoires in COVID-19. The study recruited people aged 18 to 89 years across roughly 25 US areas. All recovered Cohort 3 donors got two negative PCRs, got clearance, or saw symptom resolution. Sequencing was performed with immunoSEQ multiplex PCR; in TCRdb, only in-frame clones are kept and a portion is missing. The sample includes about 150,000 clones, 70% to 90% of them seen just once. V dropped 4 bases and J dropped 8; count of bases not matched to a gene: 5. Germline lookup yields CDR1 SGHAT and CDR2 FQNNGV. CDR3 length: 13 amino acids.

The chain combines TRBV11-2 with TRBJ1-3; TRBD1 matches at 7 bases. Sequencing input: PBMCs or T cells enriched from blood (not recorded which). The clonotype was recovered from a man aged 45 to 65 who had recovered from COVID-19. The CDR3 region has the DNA TGTGCCAGCAGCTCCGCAGGGGGAGACACCATATATTTT. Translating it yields CASSSAGGDTIYF.